This entry lists 32 T cell receptor delta chains sequenced from one sample in a study of gamma-delta chains in newborns, infants, children. TCRdb re-processed the reads via CATT. The sample yields about 4,100 delta-chain clones, more than 0.55% seen once. Material for sequencing was blood. The source is a child who was a newborn, infant or young child, either healthy, febrile or measles-vaccinated (not recorded which).

This clone has a handful of counts. Since a far larger clone is one base different, this is likely a read error. The rearrangement joins TRDV2 to TRDJ2, with 13 nucleotides matching TRDD3. The CDR3 extends over 19 amino acids. Germline V gene lookup returns CDR1 GEAIGNYY and CDR2 EKD. The CDR3 loop reads CACDTLVLGDTRETAHLFF. The CDR3 coding sequence is TGTGCCTGTGACACCCTTGTACTGGGGGATACGCGGGAGACAGCACACCTCTTCTTT.

The sample holds a few counts of this clone. TCRdb assigns this DNA the protein of a much larger clone, which departs from its translation at residue 11; this likely reflects a read error, and the protein shown comes from translating the DNA. The V gene is TRDV2, the J gene TRDJ2; 8 nucleotides match TRDD3. CDR3 size: 14 residues. Germline loops: CDR1 GEAIGNYY, CDR2 EKD. CDR3 sequence (DNA): TGTGCCTGTGACAGGGGATACTGGACAGCAAAACTCTTCTTT. Translation gives CACDRGYWTAKLFF.

Concerning this clone itself: The translation of this DNA and the TCRdb protein of a much larger clone differ at residue 11, probably owing to a read error; the protein shown here is translated from the DNA. The J gene is TRDJ3, the V gene TRDV2, with TRDD3 matching over 8 bases. The CDR3 covers 20 residues. Germline CDR1 reads GEAIGNYY; CDR2 reads EKD. The V and J ends lost 0 bases and 0 bases, in that order; junction bases with no gene match: 9. The CDR3 here is CACDTVVLGVCSWDTRQMFF. In DNA, the CDR3 is TGTGCCTGTGACACCGTGGTACTGGGGGTTTGCTCCTGGGACACCCGACAGATGTTTTTC.

Note on this clone: This clone may be a read error of a much larger clone one base away. Other DNA sequences within the sample encode an identical CDR3. This chain uses TRDV3 with TRDJ1, with TRDD3 matching 8 bases. The CDR3 is 13 residues long. The germline gives CDR1 TVYSNPD, CDR2 GDNSRS (reference sequence). The CDR3 region is CAYNLGDTDKLIF. The CDR3 coding sequence is TGTGCCTATAATCTGGGGGACACCGATAAGCTCATCTTT.

Regarding this clone: A far larger clone is one nucleotide away, so this likely arose from a read error. The same CDR3 can be traced to other DNA sequences in this sample. The rearrangement joins TRDV2 to TRDJ3, with 7 bases that match TRDD3. CDR3 size: 16 residues. The V gene's germline CDR1 is GEAIGNYY and CDR2 EKD. This CDR3 is CACDWGSSWDTRQMFF. The CDR3 region has the DNA TGCGCCTGTGACTGGGGATCCTCCTGGGACACCCGACAGATGTTTTTC.

About this clone itself: This sequence is one base from a far larger clone and is likely a read error. Other DNA sequences within the sample encode an identical CDR3. The chain recombines TRDV2 with TRDJ2; D is ambiguous. V shed 0 bases and J shed 0 bases, with 10 bases lying between them. The CDR3 spans 16 residues. Germline values: CDR1 GEAIGNYY, CDR2 EKD. The CDR3: CACDTVGVALTAQLFF. The CDR3 region has the DNA TGTGCCTGTGACACCGTAGGGGTTGCTTTGACAGCACAACTCTTCTTT.

This clone occurred a few times. At residue 5, the TCRdb protein departs from the DNA translation, so the protein shown here was derived from the DNA itself. V gene TRDV2 combines with J gene TRDJ3, with D tentatively TRDD3 (5 bases). There are 18 residues in the CDR3. Germline V lookup: CDR1 GEAIGNYY, CDR2 EKD. The V gene lost 3 bases and the J gene lost 0 bases, with 14 bases spanning the gap. CDR3: CACDAGGARSWDTRQMFF. The CDR3 region has the DNA TGTGCCTGTGACGCCGGGGGGGCTCGCTCCTGGGACACCCGACAGATGTTTTTC.

Concerning this clone itself: The mismatch at residue 11 between this DNA's translation and the TCRdb protein of a much larger clone likely reflects a read error; the protein shown is translated from the DNA. The chain combines TRDV3 with TRDJ2; 7 bases are a match to TRDD3. The CDR3 loop spans 16 amino acids. Per the germline V gene, CDR1 is TVYSNPD and CDR2 is GDNSRS (reference sequence). In DNA, the CDR3 is TGTGCCTTTGGGGGATCCCGGAGGCCTTTGAAAGCACAACTCTTCTTT. This translates into CAFGGSRRPLKAQLFF. The full variable domain, in which reference TRDV3 and TRDJ2 provide the parts outside the CDR3, is CDKVTQSSPDQTVASGSEVVLLCTYDTVYSNPDLFWYRIRPDYSFQFVFYGDNSRSEGADFTQGRFSVKHILTQKAFHLVISPVRTEDSATYYCAFGGSRRPLKAQLFFGKGTQLIVEP.

This clone was observed a handful of times. This rearrangement joins TRDV2 to TRDJ3; 10 nucleotides align to TRDD3. The germline gives CDR1 GEAIGNYY, CDR2 EKD. Trimming cost V 1 base and J 0 bases; bases outside gene matches: 5. The CDR3 spans 19 residues. CDR3 in DNA: TGTGCCTGTGACACTGGGGGATACCCCAGCTCCTGGGACACCCGACAGATGTTTTTC. This translates into CACDTGGYPSSWDTRQMFF.

Details on this clone: The protein given by TCRdb reflects a much larger clone and differs at residue 12 from this DNA's translation, likely from a read error; the protein shown is the DNA's translation. The chain has TRDV2 and TRDJ3; 7 bases are a match to TRDD3. CDR1 GEAIGNYY and CDR2 EKD come from the germline V gene. The CDR3 length is 18 residues. The DNA of the CDR3 is TGTGCCTGTGATCCCGTACTGGGGTATGGATGGGGCACCCGACAGATGTTTTTC. As protein: CACDPVLGYGWGTRQMFF.

Concerning this clone: The junction departs from germline at one end; a sequencing error may be responsible. The chain couples TRDV1 to TRDJ2; the match to TRDD3 covers 12 bases. Germline lookup yields CDR1 TSWWSYY and CDR2 QGS. CDR3 length: 21 residues. The CDR3 region has the DNA TGTGCTCTTGGGGAACTAAACATCTGGGGGATACGAAGAACTTTGCCAGCCCAACTCTTCTTT. This translates into CALGELNIWGIRRTLPAQLFF.

This clone came up a few times. The TCRdb record carries a much larger clone's protein, which differs from this DNA's translation at residue 5; a read error is the likely cause, and the protein listed here is the DNA translation. The CDR3 sequence is CACDSVGGGLALTAQLFF. The CDR3 DNA reads TGTGCCTGTGACTCGGTGGGTGGGGGTTTAGCTTTGACAGCACAACTCTTCTTT. The chain has TRDV2 and TRDJ2, with a tentative D call TRDD3 (6 bases). The CDR3 runs 18 residues. From germline, CDR1 is GEAIGNYY and CDR2 EKD. The V end lost 3 bases, the J end lost 0 bases, and 19 bases lay between the germline ends.

As for this clone: TCRdb lists the protein of a much larger clone for this DNA, which differs at residue 14, so this is likely a read error; the protein given here is translated from the DNA itself. This rearrangement joins TRDV2 to TRDJ3; 12 nucleotides agree with TRDD3. Per germline, CDR1 GEAIGNYY and CDR2 EKD. The CDR3 contains 19 residues. This CDR3 reads CACDTAPGGYAWDIRQMFF. The CDR3, as DNA: TGTGCCTGTGACACTGCACCTGGGGGATACGCCTGGGACATCCGACAGATGTTTTTC.

In its sample, this clone was seen a few times. This may be a read error, as it is one base from a much larger clone. The V and J genes are TRDV1 and TRDJ2, with 10 bases identical to TRDD3. The V gene end was trimmed by 3 bases and the J gene end by 0 bases; junction bases not matched to a gene: 19. The CDR3 has 22 amino acids. Germline assignment: CDR1 TSWWSYY and CDR2 QGS. The CDR3 sequence: CALGDFLPLNWGMVALTAQLFF. DNA for the CDR3: TGTGCTCTTGGGGACTTCCTTCCTTTGAACTGGGGGATGGTAGCTTTGACAGCACAACTCTTCTTT.

This clone came up a few times. A much bigger clone sits one base away, suggesting this may be a read error. The rearrangement joins TRDV1 to TRDJ1; TRDD3 aligns across 12 bases. Trimming at V came to 4 bases and at J to 0 bases, leaving 21 bases not matched to a gene. Germline CDR1 is TSWWSYY and CDR2 is QGS. This CDR3 comprises 22 residues. The CDR3 bases are TGTGCTCTTGGGGCGCCGTCTTCCGTACTGGGGGATACAGACAGGTACACCGATAAACTCATCTTT. Translation: CALGAPSSVLGDTDRYTDKLIF.

About this clone: Sequence at one end of the junction differs from germline and may be a read error. The chain recombines TRDV2 with TRDJ3, with 11 bases fitting TRDD3. Germline CDR1 and CDR2: GEAIGNYY and EKD. CDR3 size: 18 residues. In nucleotides, the CDR3 is TGTGCCTGTGGCATACTGGGGGATAGCTCCTGGGACACCCGACTGATGTTTTTC. Translation gives CACGILGDSSWDTRLMFF.

This clone is large by share. This specimen includes other DNA sequences encoding the same CDR3. V gene TRDV2 combines with J gene TRDJ3; 8 positions agree with TRDD3. The CDR3 has 19 residues. Germline V gives CDR1 GEAIGNYY, CDR2 EKD. V dropped 3 bases and J dropped 0; count of bases not matched to a gene: 9. The CDR3 loop is CACDRLLGAFSWDTRQMFF. The CDR3 DNA reads TGTGCCTGTGACCGACTACTGGGGGCCTTCTCCTGGGACACCCGACAGATGTTTTTC.

Remarks on this clone: The translation of this DNA and the TCRdb protein of a much larger clone differ at residue 5, probably owing to a read error; the protein shown here is translated from the DNA. This chain joins TRDV2 and TRDJ3; D might be TRDD3 (6 bases). The CDR3 contains 18 residues. V lost 3 bases and J lost 0, with 14 bases in between. CDR1 is GEAIGNYY and CDR2 is EKD in the germline V gene. This chain's CDR3 is CACDAVGASSWDTRQMFF. Written as DNA, the CDR3 is TGTGCCTGTGACGCCGTGGGGGCCTCCTCCTGGGACACCCGACAGATGTTTTTC.

This clone turned up a few times. With only one base between it and a far larger clone, this is likely a read error. The sample holds other DNA sequences that translate to the same CDR3. The chain uses TRDV2 and TRDJ2; D is perhaps TRDD3 (6 bases). This CDR3 region has 14 residues. Germline V CDR1 and CDR2: GEAIGNYY, EKD. Trimming stripped 4 bases from V and 4 bases from J, with 12 bases between. As DNA, the CDR3 is TGTGCCTGTGATACGTGGGGGGCGACAGCACAACTCTTCTTT. The encoded protein is CACDTWGATAQLFF.

To note about this clone: This DNA translates differently at residue 5 from the TCRdb protein, which is that of a much larger clone; a read error is likely, and the protein shown is the DNA's own translation. This rearrangement joins TRDV2 to TRDJ1, with 7 nucleotides matching TRDD3. The germline V gene encodes CDR1 GEAIGNYY and CDR2 EKD. This CDR3 is built from 13 residues. The V segment lost 3 bases and the J segment 5 bases; nucleotides outside the gene matches: 5. The CDR3 spells CACDLVLGDKLIF. The CDR3 coding sequence is TGTGCCTGTGACCTCGTACTGGGGGATAAACTCATCTTT.

This clone occurred many times. A much bigger clone sits one base away, suggesting this may be a read error. The chain couples TRDV2 to TRDJ3; 11 positions agree with TRDD3. Germline CDR1 and CDR2: GEAIGNYY and EKD. The CDR3 runs 19 residues. CDR3 residues: CACDRLGDTPSWDTRRMFF. DNA of the CDR3: TGTGCCTGTGATCGTCTGGGGGATACCCCCTCCTGGGACACCCGACGGATGTTTTTC.

This clone has a handful of counts. The protein held in TCRdb is that of a much larger clone and does not match this DNA's translation at residue 6, likely because of a read error; the protein shown is translated from the DNA. The rearrangement links TRDV2 to TRDJ3; TRDD3 matches 13 bases. V trimming: 0 bases; J trimming: 0 bases; junction bases outside the gene matches: 4. The CDR3 is 20 residues long. Looked up from germline, CDR1 is GEAIGNYY and CDR2 is EKD. This CDR3 reads CACDTGTGGYASWDTRQMFF. The CDR3 nucleotides read TGTGCCTGTGACACCGGTACTGGGGGATACGCCTCCTGGGACACCCGACAGATGTTTTTC.

This clone ranks as medium-sized. A clone one base away is much larger, so this may be a read error. This same CDR3 is encoded by further DNA sequences in the sample. The chain links TRDV2 to TRDJ2; 9 bases line up with TRDD3. The germline V gene has CDR1 GEAIGNYY and CDR2 EKD. The junction had 2 bases not matched to a gene; V was cut back by 3 bases and J by 4 bases. The CDR3 loop spans 14 amino acids. The CDR3 bases are TGTGCCTGTGACGTACTGGGGGAGACAGCACAACTCTTCTTT. This gives the protein CACDVLGETAQLFF.

With respect to this clone: With a much larger clone just one base away, this may be a read error. The chain carries TRDV2 and TRDJ3; TRDD3 aligns across 8 bases. This CDR3 has 19 residues. CDR1 GEAIGNYY and CDR2 EKD come from the germline V gene. CDR3 region: CACEPAWGTSSWDTRLMFF. DNA of the CDR3: TGTGCCTGTGAACCCGCCTGGGGGACTTCCTCCTGGGACACCCGACTGATGTTTTTC.

Comments on this clone: The TCRdb protein comes from a much larger clone and disagrees with this DNA's translation at residue 11, likely due to a read error; the protein given here is derived from the DNA. V usage is TRDV2 and J usage is TRDJ1; TRDD3 agrees at 9 bases. This CDR3 spans 15 amino acids. Trimming at V came to 1 base and at J to 8 bases, leaving 10 bases not matched to a gene. Per the germline V gene, CDR1 is GEAIGNYY and CDR2 is EKD. CDR3 sequence reads: CACDTGSLGDAKLIF. CDR3 bases: TGTGCCTGTGACACGGGAAGTCTGGGGGATGCAAAACTCATCTTT.

This clone was detected a few times. The protein in TCRdb stems from a much larger clone and differs at residue 8 from this DNA's translation, likely a read error; here the protein is translated from the DNA. The chain recombines TRDV2 with TRDJ3; D is uncertain. CDR3 size: 18 residues. V lost 3 bases to trimming and J lost 0 bases, with 14 bases between them. CDR1 and CDR2 from the germline V gene are GEAIGNYY and EKD. The chain's CDR3 is CACDLVSESSWDTRQMFF. The CDR3 DNA follows: TGTGCCTGTGACCTGGTGTCTGAGAGCTCCTGGGACACCCGACAGATGTTTTTC.

This clone was recorded a few times. A far larger clone is a single base away, which makes a read error likely. The chain uses TRDV2 and TRDJ3, with 10 bases fitting TRDD3. From germline, CDR1 is GEAIGNYY and CDR2 EKD. V was pared by 0 bases and J by 2 bases, with 3 bases of the junction left unmatched. The CDR3 extends over 18 amino acids. The CDR3: CACDTVLGDAWDTRQMFF. In DNA form, the CDR3 reads TGTGCCTGTGACACCGTACTGGGGGATGCCTGGGACACCCGACAGATGTTTTTC.

This clone occurred a few times. A much larger clonotype is one base distant, so this may be a read error. The chain is built from TRDV2 and TRDJ3, with 12 nucleotides matching TRDD3. The CDR3 contains 20 residues. Germline assignment: CDR1 GEAIGNYY and CDR2 EKD. With V trimmed by 3 bases and J by 0 bases, 8 bases remained unmatched. The CDR3 DNA is TGTGCCTGTGACGCCTACTGGGGGATACTTAGCTCCTGGGACACCCGACAGATGTTTTTC. This gives the protein CACDAYWGILSSWDTRQMFF.

This clone has more than one count but fewer than ten. The TCRdb protein, from a much larger clone, departs from this DNA's translation at residue 5, likely by read error; the protein shown derives from the DNA. The chain uses TRDV2 and TRDJ3; TRDD3 aligns across 8 bases. Trimming cost V 3 bases and J 0 bases; bases outside gene matches: 6. The CDR3 sequence is 18 residues long. CDR1 GEAIGNYY and CDR2 EKD come from the germline V gene. CDR3 sequence (DNA): TGTGCCTGTGACGCCTGGGGGAGTAGCTCCTGGGACACCCGACAGATGTTTTTC. This codes for CACDAWGSSSWDTRQMFF.

About this clone itself: Translating this DNA gives a protein that differs at residue 5 from the TCRdb one, which belongs to a much larger clone; a read error is likely, and the protein shown is this translation. CDR3 bases: TGTGCCTGTGACGCTCGTACTGGGGGATCATACACCGATAAACTCATCTTT. This gives the protein CACDARTGGSYTDKLIF. The chain employs TRDV2 and TRDJ1, with 10 bases aligning to TRDD3. CDR3 size: 17 residues. The V gene end was trimmed by 3 bases and the J gene end by 0 bases; junction bases not matched to a gene: 9. CDR1 is GEAIGNYY, CDR2 EKD, per germline.

In this sample, this clone turned up a few times. A far larger clone is off by one base, so a read error is likely. This CDR3 is also generated by other DNA sequences in the sample. The chain recombines TRDV2 with TRDJ2; 7 bases fit TRDD3. The CDR3 runs to 14 residues. The germline V gene has CDR1 GEAIGNYY and CDR2 EKD. The CDR3 is CACDVLGLTAQLFF. The CDR3 coding sequence is TGTGCCTGTGACGTACTGGGGTTGACGGCACAACTCTTCTTT.

In regard to this clone: The junction differs from germline at one of its ends, possibly a read error. The chain carries TRDV2 and TRDJ3, with 8 bases fitting TRDD3. This CDR3 is 17 amino acids long. The germline gives CDR1 GEAIGNYY, CDR2 EKD. The CDR3 sequence: CACDTGGSSLDTRQMFF. The CDR3 region has the DNA TGTGCCTGTGACACTGGGGGATCCTCCTTGGACACCCGACAGATGTTTTTC.